The rows below give T cell receptor beta chains drawn from one sample of a study of spatial heterogeneity in lung cancer. TCRdb re-analysed the 5' RACE reads in MiXCR, keeping a single row per CDR3 protein. Of around 32,000 distinct CDR3 sequences in the sample, 8.5% to 12% were seen once. The sample was PBMCs, taken at follow-up. The origin of the receptors is a female donor with early-stage non-small cell lung cancer. Both conserved end residues are part of each CDR3. The D gene is left open where the match is weak. The listing skips clone size in some rows; elsewhere it reads once, few, many or a size class.

d_gene	v_gene	abundance	j_gene	CDR3nt	CDR3aa
NA	TRBV28	NA	TRBJ1-2	TGTGCCAGCAGCCCGACAGGATTCTATGGCTACACCTTC	CASSPTGFYGYTF
NA	TRBV29-1	many	TRBJ2-3	TGCAGCGCCACCGGAGGGACGCAGTATTTT	CSATGGTQYF
TRBD1	TRBV7-6	NA	TRBJ1-5	TGTGCCAGCAGCCAGGGGACAGGCGGCAATCAGCCCCAGCATTTT	CASSQGTGGNQPQHF
NA	TRBV7-2	NA	TRBJ2-5	TGTGCCAGCAGCTTAGCGCTATTTGGATTGGGGGAGACCCAGTACTTC	CASSLALFGLGETQYF
TRBD1	TRBV7-6	many	TRBJ1-1	TGTGCCAGCAGCTTTAAGGGACAGATGAACACTGAAGCTTTCTTT	CASSFKGQMNTEAFF
TRBD1	TRBV5-4	few	TRBJ1-5	TGTGCCAGCAGCTTGGGAGGGGGACAGGGCATCAATCAGCCCCAGCATTTT	CASSLGGGQGINQPQHF
NA	TRBV12-3/TRBV12-4	NA	TRBJ2-2	TGTGCCAGCATCTGGGGGCGACGGACCGGGGAGCTGTTTTTT	CASIWGRRTGELFF
NA	TRBV19	NA	TRBJ1-6	TGTGCCAGTAGTTCCGGGATCCCCAACCACCTCCACTTT	CASSSGIPNHLHF
NA	TRBV28	NA	TRBJ1-5	TGTGCCAGCAGTTTAGGTTCGGGCCGGAGCAATCAGCCCCAGCATTTT	CASSLGSGRSNQPQHF
NA	TRBV11-1	NA	TRBJ2-1	TGTGCCAGCAGCCGAGACCCCGAGAATGAGCAGTTCTTC	CASSRDPENEQFF
TRBD1	TRBV28	many	TRBJ2-7	TGTGCCAGCAGTCCAATCCAATCGACAGGGTCCTACGAGCAGTACTTC	CASSPIQSTGSYEQYF
NA	TRBV12-3/TRBV12-4	NA	TRBJ2-5	TGTGCCAGCAGTCCCGTAGGGCAGACCCAGTACTTC	CASSPVGQTQYF
NA	TRBV6-2/TRBV6-3	many	TRBJ2-6	TGTGCCAGCAGCCCCACAGACTCTGGGGCCAACGTCCTGACTTTC	CASSPTDSGANVLTF
NA	TRBV6-5	many	TRBJ2-1	TGTGCCAGCAGTTACTTTGATGAGCAGTTCTTC	CASSYFDEQFF
TRBD2	TRBV11-2	many	TRBJ2-1	TGTGCCAGCAGCCCGACCCTGGCGGGGGGGCTTCTAGATGAGCAGTTCTTC	CASSPTLAGGLLDEQFF
TRBD2	TRBV6-6	few	TRBJ2-4	TGTGCCAGCAGTTACGGGGCGGGGGACCTAGCCAAAAACATTCAGTACTTC	CASSYGAGDLAKNIQYF
NA	TRBV18	NA	TRBJ1-2	TGTGCCAGCTCACCCCTGGGGGACTATGGCTACACCTTC	CASSPLGDYGYTF
TRBD1	TRBV20-1	NA	TRBJ1-1	TGCAGTGCTAGAGATACAGGGGGCGCGAACACTGAAGCTTTCTTT	CSARDTGGANTEAFF
NA	TRBV7-2	NA	TRBJ2-7	TGTGCCAGCAGCTTAGGAGGGCCCACTAAATCCTACGAGCAGTACTTC	CASSLGGPTKSYEQYF
TRBD2	TRBV20-1	many	TRBJ2-1	TGCAGTGCTGATCGAGGACTAGCGGGCTACAATGAGCAGTTCTTC	CSADRGLAGYNEQFF
NA	TRBV27	many	TRBJ2-3	TGTGCCAGCAGTTTACAGTGGTTTAGCACAGATACGCAGTATTTT	CASSLQWFSTDTQYF
NA	TRBV7-2	few	TRBJ2-5	TGTGCCAGCAGCAACAGGGTCCGGGTGACCCAGTACTTC	CASSNRVRVTQYF
NA	TRBV3-1	many	TRBJ1-2	TGTGCCAGCAGCCAAGCAGGCGGCTACACCTTC	CASSQAGGYTF
NA	TRBV3-1	medium-sized	TRBJ1-2	TGTGCCAGCAGCCATTCTCTTGGACGGGGCTATGGCTACACCTTC	CASSHSLGRGYGYTF
NA	TRBV5-6	few	TRBJ2-5	TGTGCCAGCAGCTTGGCGGGTAGGGAGACCCAGTACTTC	CASSLAGRETQYF
TRBD2	TRBV11-2	NA	TRBJ2-3	TGTGCCAGCAGCTCCCTAGCGGGGGGGCTGTCAGGTGATACGCAGTATTTT	CASSSLAGGLSGDTQYF
TRBD1	TRBV5-1	NA	TRBJ1-1	TGCGCCAGCCGAACGGGACAGGGGATACGCACTGAAGCTTTCTTT	CASRTGQGIRTEAFF
TRBD1	TRBV28	many	TRBJ1-4	TGTGCCAGCAGCTGGACAGGGACTAATGAAAAACTGTTTTTT	CASSWTGTNEKLFF
TRBD1	TRBV27	few	TRBJ1-2	TGTGCCAGCAGTCTTACGGGACAGGGGGCTAGTGGCTACACCTTC	CASSLTGQGASGYTF
NA	TRBV7-6	few	TRBJ2-1	TGTGCCAGCAGCCCTCACGCCGGGAACTCCTACAATGAGCAGTTCTTC	CASSPHAGNSYNEQFF
NA	TRBV7-2	many	TRBJ2-5	TGTGCCAGCAGCTTAGTAGGACTGGTAGAGACCCAGTACTTC	CASSLVGLVETQYF
NA	TRBV20-1	many	TRBJ1-6	TGCAGTGCTAGATCGCGCCTCCAGGGGATTAGCTCCTATAATTCACCCCTCCACTTT	CSARSRLQGISSYNSPLHF
NA	TRBV29-1	many	TRBJ2-4	TGCAGCGTTGCCGAGGGAAACATTCAGTACTTC	CSVAEGNIQYF
TRBD1	TRBV4-1	many	TRBJ1-1	TGCGCCAGCAGCCTGGGGCCCCAGGGGGACACTGAAGCTTTCTTT	CASSLGPQGDTEAFF
NA	TRBV4-1	NA	TRBJ2-7	TGCGCCAGCAGCCAAGATTCTCCGGGCCCCTACGAGCAGTACTTC	CASSQDSPGPYEQYF
NA	TRBV14	many	TRBJ1-1	TGTGCCAGCAGCCAAACAGGAAGGAGGACTGAAGCTTTCTTT	CASSQTGRRTEAFF
TRBD2	TRBV5-4	many	TRBJ2-7	TGTGCCAGCAGCCAAACGGGGGGGCCGGGGAACGAGCAGTACTTC	CASSQTGGPGNEQYF
TRBD1	TRBV18	NA	TRBJ1-1	TGTGCCAGCTCAGGTCAGGGGGTATATGGCACTGAAGCTTTCTTT	CASSGQGVYGTEAFF
NA	TRBV7-9	many	TRBJ2-7	TGTGCCAGCAGCACCCTGCAGCGCTACGAGCAGTACTTC	CASSTLQRYEQYF
NA	TRBV6-6	NA	TRBJ1-5	TGTGCCAGCAGTCCGGACACCACCGGGCAGCCCCAGCATTTT	CASSPDTTGQPQHF
NA	TRBV29-1	many	TRBJ2-2	TGCAGCGTTGCCAGGGGCTCCGGGGAGCTGTTTTTT	CSVARGSGELFF
NA	TRBV28	many	TRBJ1-1	TGTGCCAGCGGCCACGTTGCTTTCTTT	CASGHVAFF
NA	TRBV28	many	TRBJ2-7	TGTGCCAGCAGTTCTCGGGCCTACGAGCAGTACTTC	CASSSRAYEQYF
NA	TRBV7-8	many	TRBJ2-5	TGTGCCAGCAGCCCAAAAGGGGCGGGATCTACAAAAGAGACCCAGTACTTC	CASSPKGAGSTKETQYF
NA	TRBV20-1	few	TRBJ2-2	TGCAGTGCTAGAGCTTTTGGGAGACTAGGGGTCGGGGAGCTGTTTTTT	CSARAFGRLGVGELFF
NA	TRBV19	few	TRBJ2-5	TGTGCCAGTAGGAGGGCAACGGGTGGAACCCAGTACTTC	CASRRATGGTQYF
NA	TRBV19	many	TRBJ2-7	TGTGCCAGTAGTATGCTTGGTGCGACCTACGAGCAGTACTTC	CASSMLGATYEQYF
TRBD2	TRBV4-2	NA	TRBJ2-3	TGTGCCAGCAGCCAAGAGTCGGTAGCGGGGAACACAGATACGCAGTATTTT	CASSQESVAGNTDTQYF